This T cell receptor beta chain was documented in a study of Ad26.COV2.S vaccination and SARS-CoV-2 variants. About the research overall: The authors gave Ad26.COV2.S intramuscularly, either once or twice 56 days apart.

Treatment reported: some 20 received Ad26.COV2.S at low or high dose, single or two shots; about 5 received placebo; per-sample allocation not given. The investigators took samples on day 63 after the first vaccine or placebo injection. Assay: immunoSEQ multiplex PCR; the TCRdb copy retains only in-frame clones and omits some. The sample holds under 550,000 clones, 88% seen once. V lost 3 bases, J lost 0 bases, and 9 bases lay in between. Per the germline V gene, CDR1 is LGHDT and CDR2 is YNNKEL (reference sequence). The CDR3 is made up of 15 amino acids. Study-level findings and limits: Responses of T cells in total may have been underestimated by the TCR breadth and depth analyses. Spike-specific CD8+ and CD4+ T cell responses reportedly showed substantial breadth after vaccination. Measurement of non-spike TCR breadth gave similar results in vaccine and placebo recipients.

This clone was found a few times. Its matching antigen is unknown. Source: peripheral blood, taken in a trial of Ad26.COV2.S vaccine versus placebo. This rearrangement joins TRBV3-1 (or the pseudogene TRBV3-2) to TRBJ1-3; D is unresolved. This TCR was recovered from a person between 18 and 59 years old who received the Ad26.COV2.S COVID-19 vaccine or a placebo. CDR3 sequence (DNA): TGTGCCAGCAGCCACGGAAGAAACTCTGGAAACACCATATATTTT. Residues: CASSHGRNSGNTIYF.